One sample yielded the 5 T cell receptor beta chains listed below, sequenced in a study of blood T cell repertoires in COVID-19. Data came from immunoSEQ multiplex PCR; TCRdb stores just in-frame clones and leaves some out. The table shows approximately 180,000 clones, with more than 75% occurring only once. Sequencing used PBMCs or T cells enriched from blood (not recorded which). Every receptor here comes from a woman aged 45-59 years who had recovered from COVID-19.

The gene calls are TRBV5-6 and TRBJ2-1; D uncertain. V was cut by 3 bases and J by 10 bases, with 8 bases left in between. The CDR3 is made up of 11 amino acids. Germline V lookup: CDR1 SGHDT, CDR2 YYEEEE. The CDR3 reads CASSSVIEQFF. The CDR3 DNA reads TGTGCCAGCAGCTCCGTTATCGAGCAGTTCTTC. The full variable domain, rest sourced from reference TRBV5-6 and TRBJ2-1, is DAGVTQSPTHLIKTRGQQVTLRCSPKSGHDTVSWYQQALGQGPQFIFQYYEEEERQRGNFPDRFSGHQFPNYSSELNVNALLLGDSALYLCASSSVIEQFFGPGTRLTVL.

The rearrangement uses TRBV6-5 and TRBJ2-3; 14 nucleotides match TRBD2. From germline, CDR1 is MNHEY and CDR2 SVGAGI. This CDR3 has 15 residues. The junction had 7 bases not matched to a gene; V was cut back by 6 bases and J by 8 bases. Here the CDR3 reads CASRRGLAGVGTQYF. The CDR3 bases are TGTGCCAGCAGGCGGGGACTAGCGGGAGTAGGTACGCAGTATTTT.

The chain joins TRBV27 to TRBJ2-1, with TRBD1 identical over 10 bases. There are 15 residues in the CDR3. Unmatched junction bases numbered 8, after V lost 4 bases and J lost 8 bases. Germline CDR1 reads MNHEY; CDR2 reads SMNVEV (reference sequence). The CDR3 region is CASSSPGQGLYEQFF. The DNA for the CDR3 is TGTGCCAGCAGTTCACCGGGACAGGGGCTCTATGAGCAGTTCTTC.

The chain has TRBV9 and TRBJ1-5; TRBD1 aligns across 8 bases. The ends lost 0 bases at V and 4 bases at J; junction bases unmatched: 9. CDR3 length: 17 amino acids. In germline, CDR1 is SGDLS, CDR2 YYNGEE. This CDR3 reads CASSVGAEDRDNQPQHF. Here the CDR3 DNA reads TGTGCCAGCAGCGTAGGAGCGGAGGACAGGGATAATCAGCCCCAGCATTTT.

This clone was recorded only once. Written as DNA, the CDR3 is TGTGCCAGCAGTCTTCAACAGGGGGCGGGCGGCTACACCTTC. Protein product: CASSLQQGAGGYTF. The chain carries TRBV27 and TRBJ1-2; TRBD1 matches 9 bases. The CDR3 runs to 14 residues. CDR1 is MNHEY, CDR2 SMNVEV, per germline (reference sequence). V shed 5 bases and J 8 bases; nucleotides not matched to a gene: 9.